In its sample, the clone carrying this T cell receptor (beta chain) was seen a few times. The antigen is not known. CDR3 length equals 12 residues. Germline assignment: CDR1 SNHLY and CDR2 FYNNEI. The ends were cut back, 9 bases at V and 4 bases at J, with 12 bases in the middle. TCRdb re-derived calls from the PCR reads in MiXCR, one entry per CDR3 protein. In the table there are about 100,000 distinct CDR3 sequences, 36% of which are singletons. Naive CD8 T cells were sorted, and the gate applied was CD8+CD4-CCR7+CD45RA+. This sample is part of a study of molecular identifiers for immune sequencing clone quantification. Findings of the study overall: Whereas naive cells kept under 1% of molecules in clones above 20 RNA copies, such clones held over 97% in effectors. Spiked Jurkat TCR RNA equivalent to one cell was reportedly detectable in one million naive cells.

Sequenced: naive CD8+ T cells from blood, with Jurkat cell RNA spiked in. Subset: FACS-sorted CD8+CD4-CCR7+CD45RA+ naive T cells. The clonotype comes from a human donor in good health. Some libraries in this study had Jurkat cell RNA spiked in. The rearrangement joins TRBV2 to TRBJ1-1, with D perhaps TRBD1 (5 bases). The chain's CDR3 is CARGAPGTEAFF. The CDR3 DNA reads TGTGCCAGAGGGGCACCAGGCACTGAAGCTTTCTTT.